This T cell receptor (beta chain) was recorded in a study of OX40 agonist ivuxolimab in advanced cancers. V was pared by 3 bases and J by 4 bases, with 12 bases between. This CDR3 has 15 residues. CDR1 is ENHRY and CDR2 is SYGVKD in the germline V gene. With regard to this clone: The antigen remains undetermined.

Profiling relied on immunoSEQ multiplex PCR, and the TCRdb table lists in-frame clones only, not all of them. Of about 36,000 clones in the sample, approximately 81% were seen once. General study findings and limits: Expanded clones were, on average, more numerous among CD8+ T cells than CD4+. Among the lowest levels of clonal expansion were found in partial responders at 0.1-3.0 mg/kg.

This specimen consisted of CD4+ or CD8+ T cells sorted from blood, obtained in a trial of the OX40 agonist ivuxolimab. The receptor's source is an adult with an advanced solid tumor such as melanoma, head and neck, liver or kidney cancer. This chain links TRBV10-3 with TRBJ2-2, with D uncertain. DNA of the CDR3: TGTGCCATCAGTGACGGTCAAGAAGGCACCGGGGAGCTGTTTTTT. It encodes CAISDGQEGTGELFF.